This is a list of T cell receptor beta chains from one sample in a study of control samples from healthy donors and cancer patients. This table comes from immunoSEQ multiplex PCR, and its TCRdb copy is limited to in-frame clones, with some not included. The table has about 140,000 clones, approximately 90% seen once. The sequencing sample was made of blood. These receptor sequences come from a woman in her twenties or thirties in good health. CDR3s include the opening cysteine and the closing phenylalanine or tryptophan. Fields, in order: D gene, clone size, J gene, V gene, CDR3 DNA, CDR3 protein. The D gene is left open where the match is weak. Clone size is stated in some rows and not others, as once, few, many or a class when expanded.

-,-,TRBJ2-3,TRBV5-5,TGTGCCAGCAGCATAGCGGCGGGACGGGGCACAGATACGCAGTATTTT,CASSIAAGRGTDTQYF
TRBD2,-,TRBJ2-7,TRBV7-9,TGTGCCAGCAGCTTAGACCGGTCGACTAGCGGGAATCTGTACTTC,CASSLDRSTSGNLYF
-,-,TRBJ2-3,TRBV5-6,TGTGCCAGCAGGGGGGCGGGAGATACGCAGTATTTT,CASRGAGDTQYF
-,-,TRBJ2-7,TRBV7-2,TGTGCCAGCAGCTTAGCCCCGGGGGCGGGGTACGAGCAGTACTTC,CASSLAPGAGYEQYF
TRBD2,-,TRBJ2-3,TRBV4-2,TGTGCCAGCAGCCAGAGAGCGGGAGGCACAGATACGCAGTATTTT,CASSQRAGGTDTQYF
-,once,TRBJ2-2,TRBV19,TGTGCCAGTAGACTCTTCACCACCGGGGAGCTGTTTTTT,CASRLFTTGELFF
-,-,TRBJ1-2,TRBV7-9,TGTGCCAGCAGTCTTGGGCCACAGGATGGCTACACCTTC,CASSLGPQDGYTF
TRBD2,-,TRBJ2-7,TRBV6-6,TGTGCCAGCAGCGGACTAGCGGGAATCGAGCAGTACTTC,CASSGLAGIEQYF
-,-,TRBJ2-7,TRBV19,TGTGCCAGTAGCCTGGGATTCGGGTCAGAGGAGCAGTACTTC,CASSLGFGSEEQYF
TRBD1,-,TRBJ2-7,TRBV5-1,TGCGCCAGCAGCCCGACAGGGGGTTCCTCCTACGAGCAGTACTTC,CASSPTGGSSYEQYF
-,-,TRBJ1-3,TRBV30,TGTGCCTGGAGTGCTCCCATGGGGAACTCTGGAAACACCATATATTTT,CAWSAPMGNSGNTIYF
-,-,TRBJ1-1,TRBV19,TGTGCCAGTAGTATAGGCGGATCCCGTGAAGCTTTCTTT,CASSIGGSREAFF
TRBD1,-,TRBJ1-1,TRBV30,TGTGCCTGGAGTCTCCGGGACAGGATGAACACTGAAGCTTTCTTT,CAWSLRDRMNTEAFF
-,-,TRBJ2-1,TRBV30,TGTGCCTGGAGTACCCGACTCTACAATGAGCAGTTCTTC,CAWSTRLYNEQFF
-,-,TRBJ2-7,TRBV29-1,TGCAGCGTCTCTCCGGGTTCCTACGAGCAGTACTTC,CSVSPGSYEQYF
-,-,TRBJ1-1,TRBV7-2,TGTGCCAGCAGCTTTAGTCTGAGCACTGAAGCTTTCTTT,CASSFSLSTEAFF
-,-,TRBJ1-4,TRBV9,TGTGCCAGCAGCGTTTCGGGATCTCTTAATGAAAAACTGTTTTTT,CASSVSGSLNEKLFF
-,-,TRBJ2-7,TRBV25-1,TGTGCCAGCAGTGACCCTTACGAGCAGTACTTC,CASSDPYEQYF
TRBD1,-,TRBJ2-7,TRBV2,TGTGCCAGCAGTGTAACAGGGGGCTTACGATACGAGCAGTACTTC,CASSVTGGLRYEQYF
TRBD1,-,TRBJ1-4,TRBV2,TGTGCCAGCAGTGCGCGGACAGGGGGAAATGAAAAACTGTTTTTT,CASSARTGGNEKLFF
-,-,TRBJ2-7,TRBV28,TGTGCCAGCAGTTTAGTGGGGGGAGGCTCCTACGAGCAGTACTTC,CASSLVGGGSYEQYF
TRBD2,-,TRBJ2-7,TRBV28,TGTGCCAGCAGTTTCCCGGGACTAGCGGGCTGGAACGAGCAGTACTTC,CASSFPGLAGWNEQYF
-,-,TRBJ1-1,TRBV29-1,TGCAGCGTTGCGGACACTGAAGCTTTCTTT,CSVADTEAFF
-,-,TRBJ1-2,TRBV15,TGTGCCACCAGCCCCTTAGTCGTTGGCTACACCTTC,CATSPLVVGYTF
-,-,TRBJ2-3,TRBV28,TGTGCCAGCAGTCGCGATACCGGGGGCACAGATACGCAGTATTTT,CASSRDTGGTDTQYF
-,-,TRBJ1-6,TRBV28,TGTGCCAGCAGTGGGGATACTGAGGCCGGCTGGAGGGATTCACCCCTCCACTTT,CASSGDTEAGWRDSPLHF
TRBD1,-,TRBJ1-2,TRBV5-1,TGCGCCAGCAGCTTGGGGGGGACAGCGAATAACTATGGCTACACCTTC,CASSLGGTANNYGYTF
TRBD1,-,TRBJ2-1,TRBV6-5,TGTGCCAGCAGTCCGGACAGGGGGCAAGGAAATGAGCAGTTCTTC,CASSPDRGQGNEQFF
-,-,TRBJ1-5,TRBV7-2,TGTGCCAGCAGCTTAGGCTCGGGCAATCAGCCCCAGCATTTT,CASSLGSGNQPQHF
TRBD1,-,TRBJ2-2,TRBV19,TGTGCCAGTAGTTCGGGGACAGGGGGTTCCGGGGAGCTGTTTTTT,CASSSGTGGSGELFF
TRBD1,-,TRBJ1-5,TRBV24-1,TGTGCCACCAGTGACCCTGGACAGGCCAGCAATCAGCCCCAGCATTTT,CATSDPGQASNQPQHF
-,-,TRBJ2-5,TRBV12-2,TGTGCAAGTCGCTTAGCGCGGCGGGGCCCTAAAGAGACCCAGTACTTC,CASRLARRGPKETQYF
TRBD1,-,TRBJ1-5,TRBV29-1,TGCAGCGTTGGACAGGGTAGCAATCAGCCCCAGCATTTT,CSVGQGSNQPQHF
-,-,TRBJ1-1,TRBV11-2,TGTGCCAGCAGCTTAGTGGGAGGGTCAGGCACTGAAGCTTTCTTT,CASSLVGGSGTEAFF
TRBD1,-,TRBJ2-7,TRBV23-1,TGCGCCAGCAGTCAATCTGCGGGACAGGGGTACGAGCAGTACTTC,CASSQSAGQGYEQYF
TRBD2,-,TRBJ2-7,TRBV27,TGTGCCAGCAGTCAGCGGGAGGGGGGGCCCTACGAGCAGTACTTC,CASSQREGGPYEQYF
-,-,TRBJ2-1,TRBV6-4,TGTGCCAGCAGCGTCGAACCCCTGACAGCTCGCTCACACGTTGAGCAGTTCTTC,CASSVEPLTARSHVEQFF
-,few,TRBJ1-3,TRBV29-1,TGCAGCGTTGAAGATGAGGGAAACACCATATATTTT,CSVEDEGNTIYF
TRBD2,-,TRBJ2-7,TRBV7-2,TGTGCCAGCAGGCCCCTGACTAGCAATTACGAGCAGTACTTC,CASRPLTSNYEQYF
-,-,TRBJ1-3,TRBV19,TGTGCCAGTACTCCGTTCGGGAGCTCTGGAAACACCATATATTTT,CASTPFGSSGNTIYF
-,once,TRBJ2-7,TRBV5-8,TGTGCCAGCAGCTTAAGAGGCGGGACGTTCTACGAGCAGTACTTC,CASSLRGGTFYEQYF
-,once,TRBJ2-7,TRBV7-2,TGTGCCAGCAGTCCAGAATATGCAACTTACGAGCAGTACTTC,CASSPEYATYEQYF
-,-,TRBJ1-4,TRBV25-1,TGTGCCAGCAGTGGTCCGAGGGTCAGGCGGGGTGAAAAACTGTTTTTT,CASSGPRVRRGEKLFF
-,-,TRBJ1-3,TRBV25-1,TGTGCCAGCAGTGAAGAGAACAGGGCTTTAGGCGCCATATATTTT,CASSEENRALGAIYF
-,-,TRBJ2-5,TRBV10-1,TGCGCCAGCAGTGAGTACAGACAAGAGACCCAGTACTTC,CASSEYRQETQYF
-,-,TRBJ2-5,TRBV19,TGTGCCAGTAGTTCTCCCGGGGGTAGGGGGGAGACCCAGTACTTC,CASSSPGGRGETQYF
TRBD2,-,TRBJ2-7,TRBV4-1,TGCGCCAGCAGCCAAGAAGAAGCGGGAGAAGCCTACGAGCAGTACTTC,CASSQEEAGEAYEQYF
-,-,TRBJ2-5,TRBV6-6,TGTGCCAGCAGTTACTCCATGGGGTTTGTGGAGACCCAGTACTTC,CASSYSMGFVETQYF
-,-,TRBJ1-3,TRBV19,TGTGCCGTCGAGGGGGGATCTGAAAACACCATATATTTT,CAVEGGSENTIYF
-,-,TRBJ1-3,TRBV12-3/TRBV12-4,TGTGCCAGCAGTCGTTCTGGAAACACCATATATTTT,CASSRSGNTIYF
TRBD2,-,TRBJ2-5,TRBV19,TGTGCCAGTAGCCGCGGACTAGCGGGACAAGAGACCCAGTACTTC,CASSRGLAGQETQYF
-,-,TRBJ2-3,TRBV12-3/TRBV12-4,TGTGCCAGCAGTTTAGCCCGGGAGATGGCGCAGTATTTT,CASSLAREMAQYF
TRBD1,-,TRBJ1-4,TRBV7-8,TGTGCCAGCAGCCCTGACAGGGCCCGTGAAAAACTGTTTTTT,CASSPDRAREKLFF
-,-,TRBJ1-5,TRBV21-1,TGTGCCAGCAGCAAAGGGTGTCAGGGGGGCAATCAGCCCCAGCATTTT,CASSKGCQGGNQPQHF
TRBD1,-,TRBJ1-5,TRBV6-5,TGTGCCAGCAGGGCCCCCAGGGGGGAGAATCAGCCCCAGCATTTT,CASRAPRGENQPQHF
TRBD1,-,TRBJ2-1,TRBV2,TGTGCCAGCAGTTCATATCAGGGGGCTCATGAGCAGTTCTTC,CASSSYQGAHEQFF
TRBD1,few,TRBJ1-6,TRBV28,TGTGCCAGCGCAGGGGGCTTGGATAATTCACCCCTCCACTTT,CASAGGLDNSPLHF
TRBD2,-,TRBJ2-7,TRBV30,TGTGCCTGGAGTGGACCCGGGACTAGTTCCTACGAGCAGTACTTC,CAWSGPGTSSYEQYF
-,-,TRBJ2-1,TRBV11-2,TGTGCCAGCAGCGAGCTACGGGGAAGAGAAAATGAGCAGTTCTTC,CASSELRGRENEQFF
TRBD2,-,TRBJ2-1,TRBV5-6,TGTGCCAGCAGCCACGGGACTAGCGGGAGCCGGGAGCAGTTCTTC,CASSHGTSGSREQFF